The 2 T cell receptor beta chains presented below share a single source sample, sequenced in a study of spatial heterogeneity in lung cancer. Findings and caveats of the study: How many expanded intratumoral alpha and beta TCRs were present tracked the tumor mutation count, which was a count of nonsynonymous mutations.

These receptors are not linked to any known antigen. TCRdb independently ran MiXCR on the 5' RACE reads; one entry per CDR3 protein. The table includes some 100,000 distinct CDR3 sequences, 4.4% detected once. Regarding time point: sample taken at primary tumor resection. The specimen was lung tumor tissue, collected at surgery. These receptor sequences come from a male donor with early-stage non-small cell lung cancer.

This clonotype showed up many times. This sequence joins TRBV6-6 and TRBJ2-3, with D tentatively TRBD2 (6 bases). This CDR3 comprises 13 residues. CDR1 is MNHNY and CDR2 is SVGAGI in the germline V gene (reference sequence). The V and J ends lost 9 bases and 0 bases respectively, with 10 bases between them. CDR3 region: CASESGSTDTQYF. Written as DNA, the CDR3 is TGTGCCAGTGAAAGCGGGAGCACAGATACGCAGTATTTT.

This clonotype was recorded at least ten times. The chain uses TRBV28 and TRBJ2-3; the match to TRBD2 covers 7 bases. The CDR3 length is 16 residues. Germline V lookup: CDR1 MDHEN, CDR2 SYDVKM. With V trimmed by 8 bases and J by 6 bases, 17 bases remained unmatched. DNA of the CDR3: TGTGCCAGCCGCTCCCCAGCGGGAAGCTTACCGGATACGCAGTATTTT. It translates to CASRSPAGSLPDTQYF.